A selection of T cell receptor beta chains follows, all from one sample in a study of blood T cells in healthy people across ages. TCRdb processed the 5' RACE reads anew with MiXCR; each CDR3 protein has one entry. The sample lists 800,000 or so distinct CDR3 sequences, 20% to 30% occurring once. The data also belong to a second study, concerning T cells of mothers and their children.

The sequenced sample consisted of blood. The receptor source for this set is a boy between 5 and 17 years old in good health. The CDR3 runs from the conserved cysteine through the conserved F or W. The D gene is left open where the match is weak. The size entry is marked missing in some rows and otherwise reads once, few, many or a size class.

cdr3_aa,cdr3_nt,j_call,clone_size,v_call,d_call
CASSLGLVRDTQYF,TGCGCCAGCAGCCTCGGACTAGTTCGCGATACGCAGTATTTT,TRBJ2-3,few,TRBV4-3,TRBD2
CASSETTGNGSPLHF,TGTGCCAGCAGTGAGACGACAGGGAACGGCTCACCCCTCCACTTT,TRBJ1-6,-,TRBV2,TRBD1
CASSYSSRLQPQHF,TGTGCCAGCAGTTACTCCTCCCGGTTACAGCCCCAGCATTTT,TRBJ1-5,few,TRBV6-6,-
CASSDNKKEFGELFF,TGTGCCAGCAGTGATAATAAGAAGGAGTTCGGGGAGCTGTTTTTT,TRBJ2-2,few,TRBV25-1,-
CATSPQDPTYEQYF,TGTGCCACCTCCCCACAGGACCCCACCTACGAGCAGTACTTC,TRBJ2-7,few,TRBV7-9,-
CASTPGGLATGELFF,TGTGCCAGCACCCCAGGGGGGCTGGCCACCGGGGAGCTGTTTTTT,TRBJ2-2,-,TRBV2,-
CASTLTGRPEQYF,TGTGCCAGCACCCTGACGGGGAGGCCGGAGCAGTACTTC,TRBJ2-5,-,TRBV28,-
CASRSVGGWNEKLFF,TGTGCCAGCAGATCAGTGGGGGGATGGAATGAAAAACTGTTTTTT,TRBJ1-4,-,TRBV7-9,-
CASRENRGEKLFF,TGTGCCAGCAGGGAAAACAGGGGCGAAAAACTGTTTTTT,TRBJ1-4,-,TRBV6-5,TRBD1
CASSEGTANTGELFF,TGTGCCAGCAGTGAGGGGACTGCGAACACCGGGGAGCTGTTTTTT,TRBJ2-2,few,TRBV25-1,-
CSARPGQGTFYEQYF,TGCAGTGCTAGGCCCGGACAGGGGACTTTCTACGAGCAGTACTTC,TRBJ2-7,-,TRBV20-1,TRBD1
CSAQSGEAGELFF,TGCAGTGCCCAATCAGGGGAGGCCGGGGAGCTGTTTTTT,TRBJ2-2,-,TRBV20-1,-
CASTIDRGLGYGYTF,TGTGCCAGCACTATAGACAGGGGGCTTGGCTACGGCTACACCTTC,TRBJ1-2,few,TRBV12-3/TRBV12-4,TRBD1
CASSLAPGGETQYF,TGTGCCAGCAGCTTAGCTCCGGGGGGAGAGACCCAGTACTTC,TRBJ2-5,few,TRBV7-2,TRBD2
CATSTVQLGQNIQYF,TGTGCCACCAGCACAGTCCAGTTAGGGCAAAACATTCAGTACTTC,TRBJ2-4,-,TRBV15,-
CATSRVTGVVYEQYF,TGTGCCACCAGCAGAGTAACAGGGGTAGTATACGAGCAGTACTTC,TRBJ2-7,-,TRBV15,TRBD1
CASSLIHSSGANVLTF,TGTGCCAGCAGCTTAATTCACAGCTCTGGGGCCAACGTCCTGACTTTC,TRBJ2-6,-,TRBV7-9,-
CASSKQESSYNEQFF,TGCGCCAGCAGCAAACAGGAAAGCTCCTACAATGAGCAGTTCTTC,TRBJ2-1,few,TRBV5-1,-
CASSLGLGSTNEKLFF,TGTGCCAGCAGTTTAGGACTCGGGAGCACTAATGAAAAACTGTTTTTT,TRBJ1-4,-,TRBV12-3/TRBV12-4,-
CASSFLRNNNQPQHF,TGTGCCAGCAGTTTTCTCCGGAATAACAATCAGCCCCAGCATTTT,TRBJ1-5,few,TRBV28,-
CASGTSGLAGGKETQYF,TGCGCCAGCGGCACAAGTGGACTAGCGGGGGGAAAAGAGACCCAGTACTTC,TRBJ2-5,-,TRBV4-3,TRBD2
CASSLLWLAGGPGIRNTGELFF,TGTGCCAGCAGCTTACTCTGGCTAGCGGGGGGGCCCGGCATCCGAAACACCGGGGAGCTGTTTTTT,TRBJ2-2,few,TRBV11-2,TRBD2
CASSERLVQSYEQYF,TGTGCCAGCAGTGAACGATTAGTCCAGTCCTACGAGCAGTACTTC,TRBJ2-7,few,TRBV2,-
CARALAGGPGSYNEQFF,TGTGCCAGAGCCCTAGCGGGAGGGCCGGGCTCCTACAATGAGCAGTTCTTC,TRBJ2-1,few,TRBV7-9,TRBD2
CATSSNAGMDNEQFF,TGTGCCACCAGCAGTAACGCGGGGATGGATAATGAGCAGTTCTTC,TRBJ2-1,-,TRBV15,-
CASSLAGQPSNEKLFF,TGTGCCAGCAGCTTAGCCGGACAGCCTTCTAATGAAAAACTGTTTTTT,TRBJ1-4,few,TRBV7-2,-
CASSPTQQGGGMAFF,TGTGCCAGCTCACCAACGCAACAGGGGGGTGGTATGGCTTTCTTT,TRBJ1-1,-,TRBV18,TRBD1
CASSVPEGNVLTF,TGCGCCAGCAGCGTCCCGGAGGGTAACGTCCTGACTTTC,TRBJ2-6,few,TRBV5-1,-